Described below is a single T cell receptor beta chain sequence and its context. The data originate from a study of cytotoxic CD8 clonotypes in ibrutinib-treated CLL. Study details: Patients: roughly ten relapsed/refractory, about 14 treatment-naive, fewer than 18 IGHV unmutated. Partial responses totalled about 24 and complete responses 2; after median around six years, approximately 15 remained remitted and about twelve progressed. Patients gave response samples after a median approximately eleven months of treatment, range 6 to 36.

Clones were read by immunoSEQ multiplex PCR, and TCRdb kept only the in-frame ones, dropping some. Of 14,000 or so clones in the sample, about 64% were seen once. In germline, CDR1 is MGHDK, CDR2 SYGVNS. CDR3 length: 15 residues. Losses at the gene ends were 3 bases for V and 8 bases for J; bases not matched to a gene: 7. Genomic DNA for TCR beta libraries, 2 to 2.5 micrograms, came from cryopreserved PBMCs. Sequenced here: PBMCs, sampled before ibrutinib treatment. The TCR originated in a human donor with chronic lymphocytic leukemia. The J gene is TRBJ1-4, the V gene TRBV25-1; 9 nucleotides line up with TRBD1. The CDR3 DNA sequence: TGTGCCAGCAGTGATCCGACAGGGGGAATAGAAAAACTGTTTTTT. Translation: CASSDPTGGIEKLFF.